This entry concerns a single TCR beta chain. This sample was included in a study of graft-versus-host responses after intestinal transplantation. Study-wide background: Anti-thymocyte globulin was used for induction in all recipients, who then took tacrolimus and steroids for around 3 years.

TCRdb's table, derived via immunoSEQ multiplex PCR, lists solely in-frame clones and lacks some. This table holds more than 50,000 clones, under 95% found once. V lost 1 base and J lost 11, with 9 bases in between. The CDR3 is 13 residues long. Germline V gene sequence: CDR1 SGHDN, CDR2 FVKESK. Sequenced here: PBMCs, sampled around 120 days after intestinal transplantation. This receptor was identified in a human patient who received an intestinal transplant, so some T cells may come from the graft donor. The chain couples TRBV14 to TRBJ1-6; D not certain. CDR3 protein: CASSQGVGTPLHF. CDR3 nucleotides: TGTGCCAGCAGCCAAGGGGTTGGGACACCCCTCCACTTT.